This T cell receptor beta chain was captured by sequencing in a study of blood T cells in healthy people across ages. Points from the study as a whole: The study regarded diversity estimates from one million T cells as underestimates.

Using a J-beta primer mix together with a sample-barcoded 5' primer, a second PCR was run for roughly 7 to 12 cycles. TCRdb itself ran the 5' RACE reads through MiXCR, one entry per CDR3 protein. The table has 730,000 or so distinct CDR3 sequences, about 40% seen once; the top ten hold 20% to 25%. Each donor had around 9.2 milliliters of peripheral blood drawn. The CDR3 has 13 residues. CDR1 and CDR2 from the germline V gene are DFQATT and SNEGSKA (reference sequence). V was pared by 5 bases and J by 4 bases, with 8 bases of the junction left unmatched. Concerning this clonotype: Antigen: not known.

The receptor's source is a woman aged 55-69 years in good health. The chain uses TRBV20-1 and TRBJ2-7; TRBD1 matches 7 bases. The sample was blood. CDR3 sequence: CSAPSRDSYEQYF. CDR3 bases: TGCAGTGCTCCGTCCCGGGACAGTTACGAGCAGTACTTC.